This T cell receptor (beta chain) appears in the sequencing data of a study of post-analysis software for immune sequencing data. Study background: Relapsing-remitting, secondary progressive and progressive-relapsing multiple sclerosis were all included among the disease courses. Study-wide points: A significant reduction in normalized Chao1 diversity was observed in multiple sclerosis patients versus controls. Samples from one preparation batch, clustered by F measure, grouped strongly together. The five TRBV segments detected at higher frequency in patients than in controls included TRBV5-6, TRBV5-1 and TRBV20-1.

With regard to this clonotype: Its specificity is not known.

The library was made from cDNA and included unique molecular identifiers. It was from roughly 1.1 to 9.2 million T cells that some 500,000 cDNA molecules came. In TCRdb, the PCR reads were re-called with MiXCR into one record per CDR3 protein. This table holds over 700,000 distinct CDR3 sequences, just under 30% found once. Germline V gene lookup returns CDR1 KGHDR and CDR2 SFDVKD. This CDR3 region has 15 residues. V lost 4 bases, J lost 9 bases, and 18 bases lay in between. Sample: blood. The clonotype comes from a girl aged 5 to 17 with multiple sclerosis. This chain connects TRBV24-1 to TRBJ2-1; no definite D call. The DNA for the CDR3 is TGTGCCACCAGTGACCCCTCCGAGGAAAAGGGTGAGCAGTTCTTC. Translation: CATSDPSEEKGEQFF.